The next 25 T cell receptor beta chains were all read from a single sample in a study of blood T cell repertoires in COVID-19 (dated by TCRdb to about 2020). Libraries were made using the immunoSEQ multiplex PCR assay. In its TCRdb copy, this immuneACCESS table keeps in-frame sequences only and misses some clones. Where compared with another copy, unresolved V genes explain less than half of these, and the others have no known cause. The table for this sample lists around 270,000 clones; around 87% of them were counted only once. Approximately 5.1% of the sample goes to the ten largest clones. Input material: peripheral blood. The origin of the receptors is a woman between 55 and 75 years old with COVID-19, enrolled during active disease.

This clone has just one count. This chain uses TRBV6-5 with TRBJ2-5, with TRBD2 matching over 8 bases. V dropped 8 bases and J dropped 3; count of bases not matched to a gene: 2. CDR3 length: 12 residues. Per germline, CDR1 MNHEY and CDR2 SVGAGI. The CDR3 is CASGTREETQYF. The CDR3 DNA reads as TGTGCCAGCGGGACTAGGGAAGAGACCCAGTACTTC.

This chain links TRBV4-1 with TRBJ2-1, with D hard to call. V was clipped by 0 bases and J by 0 bases, with 21 bases between them. Germline CDR1 and CDR2: MGHRA and YSYEKL. CDR3 size: 20 residues. CDR3: CASSQDKSTALILSYNEQFF. Here the CDR3 DNA reads TGCGCCAGCAGCCAAGATAAATCTACCGCCCTTATCCTCTCCTACAATGAGCAGTTCTTC.

The CDR3 protein is CASSLGGDREAFF. CDR3 DNA: TGTGCCAGCAGTTTAGGGGGAGACCGAGAAGCTTTCTTT. The chain uses TRBV12-3 or TRBV12-4 and TRBJ1-1; no firm D call. The germline V and J ends were trimmed by 1 base and 8 bases, with 11 bases remaining between them. The CDR3 covers 13 residues.

The chain uses TRBV27 and TRBJ2-2; 10 bases are a match to TRBD1. The CDR3 runs to 14 residues. The junction had 4 bases not matched to a gene; V was cut back by 7 bases and J by 5 bases. Germline assignment: CDR1 MNHEY and CDR2 SMNVEV (reference sequence). CDR3 sequence: CASTKDRGTGELFF. The DNA of the CDR3 is TGTGCCAGCACCAAGGACAGGGGGACCGGGGAGCTGTTTTTT.

The rearrangement joins TRBV11-2 to TRBJ1-6, with 9 bases matching TRBD1. The length of the CDR3 is 16 residues. Germline V gives CDR1 SGHAT, CDR2 FQNNGV. With 5 bases clipped from V and 13 bases from J, the junction kept 15 bases outside the gene matches. The CDR3 sequence: CASSENRGRGGRPLHF. The DNA of the CDR3 is TGTGCCAGCAGCGAAAACAGGGGGCGCGGGGGTAGGCCCCTCCACTTT. Together with reference TRBV11-2 and TRBJ1-6, the CDR3 gives the full variable domain: EAGVAQSPRYKIIEKRQSVAFWCNPISGHATLYWYQQILGQGPKLLIQFQNNGVVDDSQLPKDRFSAERLKGVDSTLKIQPAKLEDSAVYLCASSENRGRGGRPLHFGNGTRLTVT.

The table lists this clone with a few counts. This chain links TRBV28 with TRBJ2-1, with 9 bases that match TRBD2. Germline loops: CDR1 MDHEN, CDR2 SYDVKM. The CDR3 length is 15 residues. V lost 7 bases to trimming and J lost 3 bases; unmatched junction nucleotides: 7. CDR3 protein: CASIGGRAIYNEQFF. CDR3 bases: TGTGCCAGCATAGGCGGGAGGGCCATCTACAATGAGCAGTTCTTC.

The rearrangement joins TRBV28 to TRBJ2-7; tentative D call: TRBD2 (6 bases). Germline V CDR1 and CDR2: MDHEN, SYDVKM. This CDR3 comprises 19 residues. The V and J ends lost 6 bases and 4 bases respectively, with 31 bases between them. Written as DNA, the CDR3 is TGTGCCAGCAGCTCCGGCGCCGGACAAATGGGAGTAGCGGATTACGAGCAGTACTTC. Translating it yields CASSSGAGQMGVADYEQYF.

This chain connects TRBV30 to TRBJ2-7; 14 nucleotides agree with TRBD2. This CDR3 contains 18 residues. Germline loops: CDR1 GTSNPN, CDR2 SVGIG (reference sequence). The J segment lost 0 bases and the V segment lost 5 bases, leaving 12 bases of the junction unmatched. CDR3 sequence (DNA): TGTGCCTGGGGGACACGGGGACTAGCGGGAGCCCGCTCCTACGAGCAGTACTTC. Translated: CAWGTRGLAGARSYEQYF.

This clone was seen just once. The rearrangement links TRBV29-1 to TRBJ1-6; possibly TRBD1 for D (5 bases). In germline, CDR1 is SQVTM, CDR2 ANQGSEA. V lost 6 bases and J lost 7, with 13 bases in between. There are 13 residues in the CDR3. The CDR3 nucleotides read TGCAGCGTGATTGCAGGGCCCAATTCACCCCTCCACTTT. The encoded protein is CSVIAGPNSPLHF.

V is TRBV6-2 or TRBV6-3 and J is TRBJ2-1; a weak D match, TRBD2 (7 bases). CDR3 length: 13 residues. The germline V and J ends were trimmed by 6 bases and 9 bases, with 15 bases remaining between them. In germline, CDR1 is MNHEY, CDR2 SVGEGT. CDR3 loop: CASSLRGGVEQFF. Written as DNA, the CDR3 is TGTGCCAGCAGCCTGAGGGGGGGGGTTGAGCAGTTCTTC.

The J gene is TRBJ2-2, the V gene TRBV11-3, with D unclear. Trimming cost V 1 base and J 2 bases, with 2 bases left between them. CDR1 and CDR2 from the germline V gene are SGHNT and YENEEA. This CDR3 region has 13 residues. In DNA, the CDR3 is TGTGCCAGCAGCTTAGTAAACACCGGGGAGCTGTTTTTT. Encoded protein: CASSLVNTGELFF.

The J gene is TRBJ2-1, the V gene TRBV28, with D tentatively TRBD2 (6 bases). The germline gives CDR1 MDHEN, CDR2 SYDVKM. Trimming removed 5 bases from V and 3 bases from J, with 14 bases in between. The CDR3 is 15 amino acids. The CDR3 sequence is CASSPFSGRYNEQFF. The CDR3 bases are TGTGCCAGCAGTCCGTTTAGCGGTCGCTACAATGAGCAGTTCTTC.

This chain links TRBV19 with TRBJ1-5; tentative D call: TRBD1 (5 bases). The germline CDR1 and CDR2 sequences are LNHDA and SQIVND (reference sequence). There are 14 residues in the CDR3. The V and J ends lost 1 base and 4 bases respectively, with 8 bases between them. The CDR3, as DNA: TGTGCCAGTAGTATAGCGGGGGTTAATCAGCCCCAGCATTTT. It translates to CASSIAGVNQPQHF.

The chain links TRBV29-1 to TRBJ2-2, with 8 bases matching TRBD1. J was trimmed by 5 bases and V by 5 bases; bases with no gene match: 4. Germline V gene lookup returns CDR1 SQVTM and CDR2 ANQGSEA. CDR3 length equals 13 residues. The CDR3 is CSVPTGATGELFF. In nucleotides, the CDR3 is TGCAGCGTTCCGACAGGGGCTACCGGGGAGCTGTTTTTT.

This clone came up a few times. The V and J genes are TRBV6-6 and TRBJ2-5; D gene uncertain. This CDR3 region has 12 residues. Trimming left V 10 bases short and J 4 bases short, with 13 bases between. Per the germline V gene, CDR1 is MNHNY and CDR2 is SVGAGI (reference sequence). CDR3 bases: TGTGCCACCGAGTTTTCCCGAGAGACCCAGTACTTC. It is translated as CATEFSRETQYF.

This rearrangement joins TRBV3-1 (or the pseudogene TRBV3-2) to TRBJ2-3; TRBD2 matches at 8 bases. Unmatched junction bases numbered 7, after V lost 1 base and J lost 4 bases. Germline CDR1 reads LGHDT; CDR2 reads YNNKEL (reference sequence). The CDR3 loop spans 16 amino acids. The CDR3 nucleotides are TGTGCCAGCAGCCAAGTAGCGGGAAGAGGGGCAGATACGCAGTATTTT. It specifies CASSQVAGRGADTQYF.

This rearrangement joins TRBV10-3 to TRBJ1-5; the D gene is possibly TRBD1 (5 bases). Germline V CDR1 and CDR2: ENHRY, SYGVKD. The V end lost 0 bases, the J end lost 4 bases, and 13 bases lay between the germline ends. The CDR3 spans 16 residues. The CDR3 nucleotides read TGTGCCATCAGTGAGTCGGGGCAGGTTCCTAATCAGCCCCAGCATTTT. It encodes CAISESGQVPNQPQHF.

CDR3: CASSSRDRGYLTEAFF. In DNA, the CDR3 is TGTGCCAGCAGCTCGCGGGACAGGGGGTACCTCACTGAAGCTTTCTTT. The V gene is TRBV11-2, the J gene TRBJ1-1; 11 bases are shared with TRBD1. The length of the CDR3 is 16 residues. Germline loops: CDR1 SGHAT, CDR2 FQNNGV. The V segment lost 4 bases and the J segment 4 bases; nucleotides outside the gene matches: 8.

This sequence joins TRBV11-2 and TRBJ2-3, with 8 bases fitting TRBD2. V gave up 4 bases and J gave up 0 bases; unmatched junction bases: 3. Per the germline V gene, CDR1 is SGHAT and CDR2 is FQNNGV. This CDR3 is 15 amino acids long. The CDR3 loop reads CASSYSGISTDTQYF. CDR3 in DNA: TGTGCCAGCAGCTATAGCGGGATTAGCACAGATACGCAGTATTTT. Complete variable domain (other parts from reference TRBV11-2 and TRBJ2-3): EAGVAQSPRYKIIEKRQSVAFWCNPISGHATLYWYQQILGQGPKLLIQFQNNGVVDDSQLPKDRFSAERLKGVDSTLKIQPAKLEDSAVYLCASSYSGISTDTQYFGPGTRLTVL.

The V call is TRBV30, the J call TRBJ2-6, with no clear D. The CDR3 has 15 amino acids. V lost 3 bases and J 1 base, leaving 10 bases between the germline ends. CDR1 and CDR2 from the germline V gene are GTSNPN and SVGIG (reference sequence). CDR3 sequence: CAWRNLNSGANVLTF. As DNA, the CDR3 is TGTGCCTGGAGAAATCTAAATTCTGGGGCCAACGTCCTGACTTTC.

This clone was seen only a few times. The CDR3 DNA is TGTGCCACCAGCAGAGACCGACAGGGAATCGGTTCACCCCTCCACTTT. Translation: CATSRDRQGIGSPLHF. J is TRBJ1-6 and V is TRBV15, with TRBD1 matching over 7 bases. Germline V gene sequence: CDR1 LNHNV, CDR2 YYDKDF (reference sequence). This CDR3 spans 16 amino acids. J lost 9 bases, V lost 0 bases, and 8 bases had no gene match.

The genes are TRBV25-1 and TRBJ2-7; D gene ambiguous. CDR3 length: 15 residues. Trimming shortened V by 2 bases and J by 0 bases, and 11 bases separated the two germline ends. CDR1 MGHDK and CDR2 SYGVNS come from the germline V gene. This CDR3 reads CASSETSLSSYEQYF. CDR3 DNA sequence: TGTGCCAGCAGTGAAACCTCCCTAAGCTCCTACGAGCAGTACTTC.

The chain is built from TRBV11-2 and TRBJ1-6; no clear D gene. V gave up 2 bases and J gave up 15 bases, with 14 bases separating them. The CDR3 extends over 13 amino acids. Germline CDR1 SGHAT, CDR2 FQNNGV. This chain's CDR3 is CASSLWGEQFLHF. Written as DNA, the CDR3 is TGTGCCAGCAGCTTATGGGGAGAGCAGTTCCTCCACTTT.

This chain connects TRBV27 to TRBJ1-1, with D possibly matching TRBD1 (5 bases). Germline V gene lookup returns CDR1 MNHEY and CDR2 SMNVEV (reference sequence). V was shortened by 10 bases and J by 0 bases, with 12 bases between the two germline ends. The CDR3 runs 13 residues. CDR3 nucleotide sequence: TGTGCCACGGCGGGACGGATGAACACTGAAGCTTTCTTT. Protein product: CATAGRMNTEAFF.

The chain links TRBV27 to TRBJ2-1, with 8 bases matching TRBD2. Germline trimming cut 2 bases from V and 7 bases from J; bases unmatched to any gene: 13. The CDR3 spans 17 residues. Germline V gene lookup returns CDR1 MNHEY and CDR2 SMNVEV (reference sequence). For the CDR3, the DNA is TGTGCCAGCAGTTTAGAAGGTGGAGCGGGAGCTTCAAATGAGCAGTTCTTC. Protein sequence: CASSLEGGAGASNEQFF.